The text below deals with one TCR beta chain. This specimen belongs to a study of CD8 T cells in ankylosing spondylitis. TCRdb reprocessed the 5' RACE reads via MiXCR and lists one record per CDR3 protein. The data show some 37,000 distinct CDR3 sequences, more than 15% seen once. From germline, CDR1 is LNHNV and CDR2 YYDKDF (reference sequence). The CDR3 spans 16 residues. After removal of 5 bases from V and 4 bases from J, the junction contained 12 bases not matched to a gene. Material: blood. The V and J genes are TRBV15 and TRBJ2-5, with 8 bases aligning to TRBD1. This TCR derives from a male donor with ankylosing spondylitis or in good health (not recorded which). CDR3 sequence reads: CATSLGGQGERETQYF. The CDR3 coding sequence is TGTGCCACCAGCCTGGGTGGACAGGGTGAAAGAGAGACCCAGTACTTC. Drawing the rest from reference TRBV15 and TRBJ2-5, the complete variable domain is DAMVIQNPRYQVTQFGKPVTLSCSQTLNHNVMYWYQQKSSQAPKLLFHYYDKDFNNEADTPDNFQSRRPNTSFCFLDIRSPGLGDTAMYLCATSLGGQGERETQYFGPGTRLLVL.